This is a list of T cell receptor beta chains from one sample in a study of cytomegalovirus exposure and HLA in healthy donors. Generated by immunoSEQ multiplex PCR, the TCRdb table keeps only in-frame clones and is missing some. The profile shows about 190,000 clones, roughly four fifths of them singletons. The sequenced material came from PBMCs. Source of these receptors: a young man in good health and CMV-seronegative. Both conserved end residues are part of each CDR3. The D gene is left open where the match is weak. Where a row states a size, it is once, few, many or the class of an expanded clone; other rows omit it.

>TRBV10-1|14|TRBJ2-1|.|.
TGCGCCAGCAGTGCAGGGATATGGGGCAATGAGCAGTTCTTC
CASSAGIWGNEQFF
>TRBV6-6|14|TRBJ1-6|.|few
TGTGCCAGCAGTTACTCGAGAGGAGATTCACCCCTCCACTTT
CASSYSRGDSPLHF
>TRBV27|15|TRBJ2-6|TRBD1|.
TGTGCCAGCAGCCCCGGGACAGCAGGGGCCAACGTCCTGACTTTC
CASSPGTAGANVLTF
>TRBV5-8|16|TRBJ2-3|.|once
TGTGCCAGCAGCTTGGGGCGTTTCGGGACAACAGATACGCAGTATTTT
CASSLGRFGTTDTQYF
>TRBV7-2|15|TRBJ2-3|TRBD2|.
TGTGCCAGCTCACGGGGGGAGAGCGGTATGGATACGCAGTATTTT
CASSRGESGMDTQYF
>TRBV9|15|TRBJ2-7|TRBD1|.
TGTGCCAGCAGCGTAGCCCCGGGACAGGGTGCCGAGCAGTACTTC
CASSVAPGQGAEQYF
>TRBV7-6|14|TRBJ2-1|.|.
TGTGCCAGCAGCTTCGGAGGGGTTTACAATGAGCAGTTCTTC
CASSFGGVYNEQFF
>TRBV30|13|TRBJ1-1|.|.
TGTGCCTGGAGTGCACAGGTGAACACTGAAGCTTTCTTT
CAWSAQVNTEAFF
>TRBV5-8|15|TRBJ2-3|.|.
TGTGCCAGCAGCTTGGCCCACAGGAGCACAGATACGCAGTATTTT
CASSLAHRSTDTQYF
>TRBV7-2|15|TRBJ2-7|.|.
TGTGCCAGCAGCCTTCACCGCGGCGGGGCCTGGGAGCAGTACTTC
CASSLHRGGAWEQYF
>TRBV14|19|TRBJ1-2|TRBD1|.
TGTGCCAGCAGCCAAGTTCCTCATGAAGGGACAGGCCCTTCGGGAGGCTACACCTTC
CASSQVPHEGTGPSGGYTF
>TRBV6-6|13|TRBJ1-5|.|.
TGTGCCAGCACTTACTCCGGGAATCAGCCCCAGCATTTT
CASTYSGNQPQHF
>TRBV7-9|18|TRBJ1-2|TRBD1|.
TGTGCCAGCAGCTTAGCGATCGGCCCTCAGTTGAGGGGGCATGGCTACACCTTC
CASSLAIGPQLRGHGYTF
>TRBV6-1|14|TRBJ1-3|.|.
TGTGCCAGCAGTGAACGGGGCTCTGGAAACACCATATATTTT
CASSERGSGNTIYF
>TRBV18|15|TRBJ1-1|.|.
TGTGCCAGCTCACAACAGACAGGCGGGAACACTGAAGCTTTCTTT
CASSQQTGGNTEAFF
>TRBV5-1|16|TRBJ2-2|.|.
TGCGCCAGCAGCAACACCCCACAGGCGAACACCGGGGAGCTGTTTTTT
CASSNTPQANTGELFF
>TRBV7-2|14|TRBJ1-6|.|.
TGTGCCAGCAGTTGGGCAGCCCCTAATTCACCCCTCCACTTT
CASSWAAPNSPLHF
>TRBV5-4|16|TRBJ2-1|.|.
TGTGCCAGCAGCTTGGCGGGCAGGAGGCTGTACAATGAGCAGTTCTTC
CASSLAGRRLYNEQFF
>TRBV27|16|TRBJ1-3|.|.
TGTGCCAGCAGTCCCCGACAGATCCTCTCTGGAAACACCATATATTTT
CASSPRQILSGNTIYF
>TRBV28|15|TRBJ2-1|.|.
TGTGCCAGCAGTTGGTTTGGGAGTACCTACAATGAGCAGTTCTTC
CASSWFGSTYNEQFF
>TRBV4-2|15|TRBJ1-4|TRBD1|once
TGTGCCAGCAGCGAATCCCGGGACAGGGGTGAAAAACTGTTTTTT
CASSESRDRGEKLFF
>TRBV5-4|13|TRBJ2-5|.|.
TGTGCCAGCAGCCCGAGGACTGGGGAGACCCAGTACTTC
CASSPRTGETQYF
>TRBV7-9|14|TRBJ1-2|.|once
TGTGCCAGCAGCTTAGAGGTTGGGCAGTCCGGCTACACCTTC
CASSLEVGQSGYTF
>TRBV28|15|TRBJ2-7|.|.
TGTGCCAGCAGGTCTCTCTGGGGAGGCGGCTACGAGCAGTACTTC
CASRSLWGGGYEQYF
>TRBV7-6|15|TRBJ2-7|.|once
TGTGCCAGCAGCTTAGCGGAGGGGCCCTCCTACGAGCAGTACTTC
CASSLAEGPSYEQYF
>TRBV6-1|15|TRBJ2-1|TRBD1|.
TGTGCCAGCAGTGGACAGACAGGGGGCGGAAATGAGCAGTTCTTC
CASSGQTGGGNEQFF
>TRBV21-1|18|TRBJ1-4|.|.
TGTGCCAGCAGCAATCCCGGAGCGGCGGATGCAACTAATGAAAAACTGTTTTTT
CASSNPGAADATNEKLFF
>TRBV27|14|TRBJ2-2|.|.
TGTGCCAGCAGTTTGGGGGCAGCCACCGGGGAGCTGTTTTTT
CASSLGAATGELFF
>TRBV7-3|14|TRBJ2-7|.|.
TGTGCCAGCAGCCTTAGCGCTACTTCCTACGAGCAGTACTTC
CASSLSATSYEQYF
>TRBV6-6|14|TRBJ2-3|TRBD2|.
TGTGCCAGCAGTCCTAGCGGAAGCACAGATACGCAGTATTTT
CASSPSGSTDTQYF
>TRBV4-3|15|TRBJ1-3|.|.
TGCGCCAGCAGCCAAGAGGCCCTCTCTGGAAACACCATATATTTT
CASSQEALSGNTIYF
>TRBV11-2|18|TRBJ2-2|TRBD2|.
TGTGCCAGCAGCTTAACGACTAGCGGGGGGGCCGCTGTGCGGGAGCTGTTTTTT
CASSLTTSGGAAVRELFF
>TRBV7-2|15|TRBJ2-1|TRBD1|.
TGTGCCAGCAGCTCTCCGGACAGGGGGCTGGATGAGCAGTTCTTC
CASSSPDRGLDEQFF
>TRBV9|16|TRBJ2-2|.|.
TGTGCCAGCAGCGTAGTGGCTAGCGACTACACCGGGGAGCTGTTTTTT
CASSVVASDYTGELFF
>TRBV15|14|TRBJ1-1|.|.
TGTGCCACCAGCAGAACCGGGATGAACACTGAAGCTTTCTTT
CATSRTGMNTEAFF
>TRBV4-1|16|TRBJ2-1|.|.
TGCGCCAGCAGCCAACCGGGGACTCGCTTCTACAATGAGCAGTTCTTC
CASSQPGTRFYNEQFF
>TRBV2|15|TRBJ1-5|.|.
TGTGCCAGCAGCCGGAGTCAGAGTAGCAATCAGCCCCAGCATTTT
CASSRSQSSNQPQHF
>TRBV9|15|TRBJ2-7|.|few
TGTGCCAGCAGCGTAGGGGACTCCCCAATCTACGAGCAGTACTTC
CASSVGDSPIYEQYF
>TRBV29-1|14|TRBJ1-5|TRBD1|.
TGCAGCGTCCGGGACAGGGCTCCCAATCAGCCCCAGCATTTT
CSVRDRAPNQPQHF
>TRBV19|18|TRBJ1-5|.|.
TGTGCCAGTAGTATAGGGGGGACATACCCCCTACGAAATCAGCCCCAGCATTTT
CASSIGGTYPLRNQPQHF
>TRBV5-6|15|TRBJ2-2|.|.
TGTGCCAGCAGCTTGGGCGGGCGCTACCACGGGGAGCTGTTTTTT
CASSLGGRYHGELFF
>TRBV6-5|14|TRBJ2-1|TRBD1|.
TGTGCCAGCAGTTACCCGGACAGGAACAATGAGCAGTTCTTC
CASSYPDRNNEQFF
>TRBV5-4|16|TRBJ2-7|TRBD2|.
TGTGCCAGCAGCTCCTCGGGACTAGCGGGATCTTACGAGCAGTACTTC
CASSSSGLAGSYEQYF
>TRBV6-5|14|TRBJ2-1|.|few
TGTGCCAGCAGTTACTCGTATAGCAGGGATGAGCAGTTCTTC
CASSYSYSRDEQFF
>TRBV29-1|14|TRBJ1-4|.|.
TGCAGCGTTTCCCACGTGGGGCCTGATGAAAAACTGTTTTTT
CSVSHVGPDEKLFF
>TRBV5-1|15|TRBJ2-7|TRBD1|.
TGCGCCAGCAGCTTGCATGGACAGGGGGCATACGAGCAGTACTTC
CASSLHGQGAYEQYF
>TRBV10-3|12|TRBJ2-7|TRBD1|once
TGTGCCATCAGTACAGGGGCCTACGAGCAGTACTTC
CAISTGAYEQYF
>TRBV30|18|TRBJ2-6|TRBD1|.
TGTGCCTGGAGCGACCCCATAGACAGGGTTTATGGGGCCAACGTCCTGACTTTC
CAWSDPIDRVYGANVLTF
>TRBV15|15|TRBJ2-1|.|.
TGTGCCACCAGCAGAGACAGCGGTCCCTACAATGAGCAGTTCTTC
CATSRDSGPYNEQFF
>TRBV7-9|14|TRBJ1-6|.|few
TGTGCCAGCAGGGAACCAGGTGGGAATTCACCCCTCCACTTT
CASREPGGNSPLHF
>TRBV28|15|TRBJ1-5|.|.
TGTGCCAGCAGTTTACTGACAAGCAGCAATCAGCCCCAGCATTTT
CASSLLTSSNQPQHF
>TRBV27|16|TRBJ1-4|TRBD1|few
TGTGCCAGCAGCCGACAGGGGTGGCGTGTTGATGAAAAACTGTTTTTT
CASSRQGWRVDEKLFF
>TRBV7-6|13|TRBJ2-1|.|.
TGTGCCAGCAGCTTGGACAGCTACAATGAGCAGTTCTTC
CASSLDSYNEQFF
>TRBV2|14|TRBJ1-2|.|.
TGTGCCAGCAGTGAAGACAGGGAGAACTATGGCTACACCTTC
CASSEDRENYGYTF
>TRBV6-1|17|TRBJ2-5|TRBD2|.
TGTGCCAGCAGTGAAGGGCTAGCGGGAGGGGGACTCGGGACCCAGTACTTC
CASSEGLAGGGLGTQYF
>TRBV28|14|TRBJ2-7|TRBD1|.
TGTGCCACCCGGGACAGTGGTGGGGTCTACGAGCAGTACTTC
CATRDSGGVYEQYF
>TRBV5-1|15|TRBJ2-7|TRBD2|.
TGCGCCAGCAGCTTGAACGCGGGAGGGCCAATCGAGCAGTACTTC
CASSLNAGGPIEQYF
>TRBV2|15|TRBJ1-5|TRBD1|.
TGTGCCAGCAGTGGTACCAAGGGGGCTGGTCAGCCCCAGCATTTT
CASSGTKGAGQPQHF
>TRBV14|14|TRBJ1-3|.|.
TGTGCCACCAATCCTTCGAGCTCTGGAAACACCATATATTTT
CATNPSSSGNTIYF